The rows below give T cell receptor beta chains drawn from one sample of a study of blood T cell repertoires in COVID-19. Sequencing was performed with immunoSEQ multiplex PCR; in TCRdb, only in-frame clones are kept and a portion is missing. The sample shows 300,000 to 400,000 clones, 80% to 90% of them seen only once. Material for sequencing was PBMCs or T cells enriched from blood (not recorded which). The receptors were gathered from a man aged 25 to 45 who had recovered from COVID-19. Each CDR3 is given with its conserved first and last residue. The D gene is left open where the match is weak. The size field is filled for only some rows; it gives once, few, many or a size class.

abundance: .
v_gene: TRBV7-9
j_gene: TRBJ2-3
d_gene: TRBD1
CDR3aa: CASPSGQGLKTDTQYF
CDR3nt: TGTGCCAGCCCTTCGGGACAGGGTCTGAAAACAGATACGCAGTATTTT

abundance: few
v_gene: TRBV7-8
j_gene: TRBJ2-1
d_gene: TRBD1
CDR3aa: CASSRGTENEQFF
CDR3nt: TGTGCCAGCAGCAGAGGGACAGAGAATGAGCAGTTCTTC

abundance: .
v_gene: TRBV2
j_gene: TRBJ2-7
d_gene: TRBD1
CDR3aa: CASSVDRAVSYEQYF
CDR3nt: TGTGCCAGCAGTGTCGACAGGGCGGTTTCCTACGAGCAGTACTTC

abundance: once
v_gene: TRBV7-9
j_gene: TRBJ1-6
d_gene: TRBD1
CDR3aa: CASSPFEDRVGNSPLHF
CDR3nt: TGTGCCAGCAGCCCGTTCGAGGACAGGGTAGGGAATTCACCCCTCCACTTT

abundance: .
v_gene: TRBV2
j_gene: TRBJ1-6
d_gene: TRBD1
CDR3aa: CARAYRDRQSPLHF
CDR3nt: TGTGCCAGGGCCTACCGGGACAGGCAGTCACCCCTCCACTTT

abundance: .
v_gene: TRBV27
j_gene: TRBJ2-1
d_gene: TRBD2
CDR3aa: CASSFSGGPYNEQFF
CDR3nt: TGTGCCAGCAGTTTTAGCGGGGGCCCATACAATGAGCAGTTCTTC

abundance: .
v_gene: TRBV2
j_gene: TRBJ2-7
d_gene: TRBD1
CDR3aa: CASDDRAYEQYF
CDR3nt: TGTGCCAGCGACGACAGGGCCTACGAGCAGTACTTC

abundance: .
v_gene: TRBV19
j_gene: TRBJ1-5
d_gene: .
CDR3aa: CASSIDGEGTYSNQPQHF
CDR3nt: TGTGCCAGTAGTATAGATGGAGAGGGGACATATAGCAATCAGCCCCAGCATTTT

abundance: .
v_gene: TRBV19
j_gene: TRBJ2-7
d_gene: TRBD1
CDR3aa: CASGDRTYEQYF
CDR3nt: TGTGCCAGCGGGGACAGAACCTACGAGCAGTACTTC

abundance: .
v_gene: TRBV6-4
j_gene: TRBJ2-6
d_gene: .
CDR3aa: CASSAESTGANVLTF
CDR3nt: TGTGCCAGCAGTGCGGAGTCCACTGGGGCCAACGTCCTGACTTTC

abundance: .
v_gene: TRBV30
j_gene: TRBJ2-2
d_gene: TRBD2
CDR3aa: CAWSTLAGSGELFF
CDR3nt: TGTGCCTGGAGCACGCTAGCGGGTTCTGGGGAGCTGTTTTTT

abundance: .
v_gene: TRBV6-2/TRBV6-3
j_gene: TRBJ1-6
d_gene: .
CDR3aa: CASSGRDNSPLHF
CDR3nt: TGTGCCAGCAGTGGGAGGGATAATTCACCCCTCCACTTT

abundance: .
v_gene: TRBV15
j_gene: TRBJ1-4
d_gene: .
CDR3aa: CATSRGRGAGNEKLFF
CDR3nt: TGTGCCACCAGCAGAGGTCGGGGTGCCGGTAATGAAAAACTGTTTTTT

abundance: .
v_gene: TRBV5-4
j_gene: TRBJ1-1
d_gene: .
CDR3aa: CASSYMNTEAFF
CDR3nt: TGTGCCAGCAGCTATATGAACACTGAAGCTTTCTTT

abundance: .
v_gene: TRBV7-9
j_gene: TRBJ1-1
d_gene: TRBD1
CDR3aa: CASSNRGLNTEAFF
CDR3nt: TGTGCCAGCAGTAACAGGGGACTGAACACTGAAGCTTTCTTT

abundance: .
v_gene: TRBV4-1
j_gene: TRBJ2-7
d_gene: .
CDR3aa: CASSHGGEQYF
CDR3nt: TGCGCCAGCAGCCACGGGGGCGAGCAGTACTTC

abundance: .
v_gene: TRBV7-9
j_gene: TRBJ1-4
d_gene: TRBD1
CDR3aa: CASSLEVWTGSEKLFF
CDR3nt: TGTGCCAGCAGCTTAGAAGTCTGGACAGGGAGTGAAAAACTGTTTTTT

abundance: .
v_gene: TRBV6-4
j_gene: TRBJ1-3
d_gene: TRBD1
CDR3aa: CASSVIDRVGNTIYF
CDR3nt: TGTGCCAGCAGTGTCATAGACAGGGTTGGAAACACCATATATTTT

abundance: .
v_gene: TRBV27
j_gene: TRBJ2-7
d_gene: TRBD1
CDR3aa: CASMPGQLFYEQYF
CDR3nt: TGTGCCAGCATGCCGGGACAGCTATTCTACGAGCAGTACTTC

abundance: .
v_gene: TRBV5-6
j_gene: TRBJ2-2
d_gene: .
CDR3aa: CASSLLMVGELFF
CDR3nt: TGTGCCAGCAGCTTACTTATGGTCGGGGAGCTGTTTTTT

abundance: few
v_gene: TRBV7-6
j_gene: TRBJ2-5
d_gene: TRBD2
CDR3aa: CASSLGTSGQETQYF
CDR3nt: TGTGCCAGCAGCTTGGGGACTAGCGGCCAAGAGACCCAGTACTTC

abundance: .
v_gene: TRBV10-3
j_gene: TRBJ1-1
d_gene: .
CDR3aa: CAGQQNTDTEAFF
CDR3nt: TGTGCCGGTCAACAGAATACGGACACTGAAGCTTTCTTT

abundance: .
v_gene: TRBV6-1
j_gene: TRBJ1-2
d_gene: .
CDR3aa: CASSEVAGDDYGYTF
CDR3nt: TGTGCCAGCAGTGAAGTGGCAGGGGATGACTATGGCTACACCTTC

abundance: .
v_gene: TRBV19
j_gene: TRBJ2-2
d_gene: .
CDR3aa: CASRVGWGANTGELFF
CDR3nt: TGTGCCAGTCGGGTCGGTTGGGGCGCGAACACCGGGGAGCTGTTTTTT

abundance: .
v_gene: TRBV19
j_gene: TRBJ2-5
d_gene: TRBD1
CDR3aa: CASSGTGRQETQYF
CDR3nt: TGTGCCAGTAGTGGGACAGGGAGACAAGAGACCCAGTACTTC

abundance: .
v_gene: TRBV7-9
j_gene: TRBJ2-5
d_gene: TRBD1
CDR3aa: CASSRRQGQETQYF
CDR3nt: TGTGCCAGCAGCCGGAGACAGGGGCAAGAGACCCAGTACTTC

abundance: .
v_gene: TRBV9
j_gene: TRBJ2-7
d_gene: TRBD2
CDR3aa: CASSLYSGGAYEQYF
CDR3nt: TGTGCCAGCAGCTTATATAGCGGGGGGGCCTACGAGCAGTACTTC

abundance: .
v_gene: TRBV9
j_gene: TRBJ2-3
d_gene: .
CDR3aa: CASRSSPSTDTQYF
CDR3nt: TGTGCCAGCAGAAGTAGCCCTAGCACAGATACGCAGTATTTT

abundance: .
v_gene: TRBV7-6
j_gene: TRBJ1-4
d_gene: .
CDR3aa: CASSTMQPGAGEKLFF
CDR3nt: TGTGCCAGCAGTACTATGCAGCCAGGGGCGGGTGAAAAACTGTTTTTT

abundance: .
v_gene: TRBV11-3
j_gene: TRBJ1-1
d_gene: .
CDR3aa: CASSLGGGEAFF
CDR3nt: TGTGCCAGCAGCTTAGGCGGTGGTGAAGCTTTCTTT

abundance: .
v_gene: TRBV24-1
j_gene: TRBJ1-2
d_gene: .
CDR3aa: CATSDPDGYTF
CDR3nt: TGTGCCACCAGTGACCCCGATGGCTACACCTTC

abundance: .
v_gene: TRBV3-1/TRBV3-2
j_gene: TRBJ2-3
d_gene: TRBD2
CDR3aa: CASSSLAGGRVTDTQYF
CDR3nt: TGTGCCAGCAGCTCCCTAGCGGGGGGGAGGGTAACAGATACGCAGTATTTT

abundance: .
v_gene: TRBV2
j_gene: TRBJ2-5
d_gene: TRBD1
CDR3aa: CASSGFDRVGETQYF
CDR3nt: TGTGCCAGCAGCGGATTCGACAGGGTCGGAGAGACCCAGTACTTC

abundance: .
v_gene: TRBV2
j_gene: TRBJ2-1
d_gene: TRBD1
CDR3aa: CASRRTGQGASNEQFF
CDR3nt: TGTGCCAGCAGACGCACGGGACAGGGGGCGAGCAATGAGCAGTTCTTC

abundance: .
v_gene: TRBV4-1
j_gene: TRBJ2-7
d_gene: .
CDR3aa: CASSLVGLAAYEQYF
CDR3nt: TGCGCCAGCAGCCTCGTCGGTCTGGCGGCCTACGAGCAGTACTTC

abundance: .
v_gene: TRBV7-9
j_gene: TRBJ1-2
d_gene: TRBD1
CDR3aa: CASSLDGTGIHYGYTF
CDR3nt: TGTGCCAGCAGTTTAGATGGGACAGGGATACACTATGGCTACACCTTC

abundance: once
v_gene: TRBV5-4
j_gene: TRBJ2-3
d_gene: TRBD2
CDR3aa: CASSLASSGALDTQYF
CDR3nt: TGTGCCAGCAGCTTGGCGTCTAGCGGGGCCCTAGATACGCAGTATTTT

abundance: .
v_gene: TRBV27
j_gene: TRBJ2-2
d_gene: TRBD2
CDR3aa: CASSFRGGTGELFF
CDR3nt: TGTGCCAGCAGTTTTCGCGGGGGCACCGGGGAGCTGTTTTTT

abundance: .
v_gene: TRBV9
j_gene: TRBJ1-1
d_gene: .
CDR3aa: CASSVDQGRQNTEAFF
CDR3nt: TGTGCCAGCAGCGTAGACCAGGGCAGGCAAAACACTGAAGCTTTCTTT

abundance: .
v_gene: TRBV28
j_gene: TRBJ1-1
d_gene: .
CDR3aa: CASSFKGQAKMNTEAFF
CDR3nt: TGTGCCAGCAGTTTTAAGGGGCAGGCTAAAATGAACACTGAAGCTTTCTTT

abundance: .
v_gene: TRBV5-4
j_gene: TRBJ2-3
d_gene: .
CDR3aa: CASSADASGTQYF
CDR3nt: TGTGCCAGCAGCGCCGACGCCTCGGGGACGCAGTATTTT

abundance: .
v_gene: TRBV5-1
j_gene: TRBJ2-2
d_gene: TRBD2
CDR3aa: CASSTALAGGSTGELFF
CDR3nt: TGCGCCAGCAGCACTGCTCTAGCGGGGGGTAGCACCGGGGAGCTGTTTTTT

abundance: .
v_gene: TRBV27
j_gene: TRBJ1-3
d_gene: TRBD1
CDR3aa: CASSDRGPGNTIYF
CDR3nt: TGTGCCAGCAGTGACAGGGGGCCGGGAAACACCATATATTTT

abundance: .
v_gene: TRBV6-5
j_gene: TRBJ2-7
d_gene: TRBD1
CDR3aa: CASSSPGTDYEQYF
CDR3nt: TGTGCCAGCAGTTCCCCCGGGACAGATTACGAGCAGTACTTC

abundance: .
v_gene: TRBV7-9
j_gene: TRBJ1-5
d_gene: TRBD1
CDR3aa: CASSSYRDRGDYSNQPQHF
CDR3nt: TGTGCCAGCAGCTCCTACCGGGACAGGGGAGATTATAGCAATCAGCCCCAGCATTTT

abundance: .
v_gene: TRBV2
j_gene: TRBJ2-2
d_gene: TRBD1
CDR3aa: CASSEASLPTGMNTGELFF
CDR3nt: TGTGCCAGCAGTGAAGCTAGCCTACCGACAGGGATGAACACCGGGGAGCTGTTTTTT

abundance: .
v_gene: TRBV9
j_gene: TRBJ1-2
d_gene: TRBD1
CDR3aa: CASSLQGAEDYGYTF
CDR3nt: TGTGCCAGCAGCTTACAGGGGGCCGAGGACTATGGCTACACCTTC

abundance: .
v_gene: TRBV29-1
j_gene: TRBJ2-2
d_gene: .
CDR3aa: CSVTSTGSAGELFF
CDR3nt: TGCAGCGTGACATCTACGGGGTCCGCCGGGGAGCTGTTTTTT

abundance: .
v_gene: TRBV30
j_gene: TRBJ1-1
d_gene: .
CDR3aa: CAWRATGNTEAFF
CDR3nt: TGTGCCTGGAGAGCGACAGGGAACACTGAAGCTTTCTTT

abundance: .
v_gene: TRBV27
j_gene: TRBJ2-7
d_gene: TRBD2
CDR3aa: CASSPGGSGAYEQYF
CDR3nt: TGTGCCAGCAGTCCCGGGGGTAGCGGGGCCTACGAGCAGTACTTC

abundance: .
v_gene: TRBV4-2
j_gene: TRBJ2-7
d_gene: .
CDR3aa: CASSQGLGYEQYF
CDR3nt: TGTGCCAGCAGCCAGGGACTGGGCTACGAGCAGTACTTC

abundance: .
v_gene: TRBV5-1
j_gene: TRBJ2-7
d_gene: TRBD1
CDR3aa: CASSPRPGTATYEQYF
CDR3nt: TGCGCCAGCAGCCCACGGCCTGGGACAGCTACCTACGAGCAGTACTTC

abundance: few
v_gene: TRBV19
j_gene: TRBJ2-7
d_gene: TRBD2
CDR3aa: CASSTLSGGGNEQYF
CDR3nt: TGTGCCAGTAGTACACTCAGCGGGGGAGGCAACGAGCAGTACTTC

abundance: .
v_gene: TRBV24-1
j_gene: TRBJ1-1
d_gene: .
CDR3aa: CATAFSGPLGTEAFF
CDR3nt: TGTGCCACGGCCTTTAGTGGGCCTCTGGGCACTGAAGCTTTCTTT

abundance: .
v_gene: TRBV9
j_gene: TRBJ2-3
d_gene: TRBD1
CDR3aa: CASSAQGRIADTQYF
CDR3nt: TGTGCCAGCAGCGCACAGGGGAGAATTGCAGATACGCAGTATTTT

abundance: .
v_gene: TRBV2
j_gene: TRBJ1-6
d_gene: TRBD1
CDR3aa: CASQTGDNSPLHF
CDR3nt: TGTGCCAGTCAGACAGGGGATAATTCACCCCTCCACTTT

abundance: .
v_gene: TRBV6-1
j_gene: TRBJ1-5
d_gene: TRBD1
CDR3aa: CASSGGTGGFSNQPQHF
CDR3nt: TGTGCCAGCAGTGGAGGGACAGGGGGTTTTAGCAATCAGCCCCAGCATTTT